The clone carrying this T cell receptor beta chain was counted a few times. Absent ophthalmopathy progression within 18 months defined stable Graves' hyperthyroidism. Patients aged 18 to 65 had newly diagnosed hyperthyroidism that had lasted under 2 months. This record comes from a study of T cells in Graves' hyperthyroidism and ophthalmopathy. TCR beta CDR3 regions were amplified from RNA transcripts. TCR CDR3 regions were first amplified by RT-PCR with HTBI primers. Each CDR3 protein gets one entry after TCRdb re-called the multiplex PCR reads with MiXCR. The profile shows roughly 330,000 distinct CDR3 sequences, around a sixth of them singletons. CDR1 and CDR2 (germline): LNHDA, SQIVND (reference sequence). The trim removed 6 bases at V and 8 bases at J, leaving 7 bases unmatched. The CDR3 extends over 14 amino acids.

The sample comprised blood. The V gene is TRBV19, the J gene TRBJ2-1; the match to TRBD2 covers 10 bases. The TCR originated in a man in his thirties or forties with Graves' hyperthyroidism. The CDR3 here is CASRLAGELDEQFF. In DNA form, the CDR3 reads TGTGCCAGTAGGCTAGCGGGAGAATTGGATGAGCAGTTCTTC.